The rows below give T cell receptor beta chains drawn from one sample of a study of identical twins. MiXCR was run by TCRdb on the 5' RACE reads, yielding one entry per CDR3 protein. The sample carries some 600,000 distinct CDR3 sequences, around 7.5% recorded once. These data also featured in a second study, about yellow fever vaccine responses in identical twins.

The sample taken for sequencing was PBMCs. The source is a young woman in good health. Each CDR3 is given with its conserved first and last residue. The D gene is left open where the match is weak. Size is stated for part of the rows, as once, few or many counts, or as a class when the clone is expanded.

d_gene	v_gene	abundance	j_gene	CDR3aa	CDR3nt
TRBD2	TRBV7-9	many	TRBJ2-7	CASSLVTSGSYEQYF	TGTGCCAGCAGCTTAGTTACTAGCGGGAGTTACGAGCAGTACTTC
TRBD1	TRBV4-1	.	TRBJ2-4	CASSQVGTGAKNIQYF	TGCGCCAGCAGCCAAGTTGGGACAGGAGCCAAAAACATTCAGTACTTC
TRBD1	TRBV6-1	many	TRBJ1-2	CASSPRQGGYGYTF	TGTGCCAGCAGCCCACGACAGGGAGGGTATGGCTACACCTTC
.	TRBV11-2	few	TRBJ2-5	CASSLWPQTQYF	TGTGCCAGCAGCTTGTGGCCCCAGACCCAGTACTTC
.	TRBV2	.	TRBJ1-2	CASSGVLTVGGNYGYTF	TGTGCCAGCAGTGGGGTATTGACAGTTGGAGGGAACTATGGCTACACCTTC
TRBD2	TRBV3-1	many	TRBJ2-1	CASSPHTGTSGSSYNEQFF	TGTGCCAGCAGCCCCCATACCGGGACTAGCGGGAGCTCCTACAATGAGCAGTTCTTC
TRBD2	TRBV7-6	few	TRBJ2-1	CASSMTSGRSYNEQFF	TGTGCCAGCAGCATGACTAGCGGGAGATCATACAATGAGCAGTTCTTC
TRBD2	TRBV5-1	few	TRBJ2-1	CASSQWTSADSNEQFF	TGCGCCAGCAGCCAATGGACTAGCGCGGATTCGAATGAGCAGTTCTTC
TRBD2	TRBV7-9	many	TRBJ2-3	CASSSILAGNTDTQYF	TGTGCCAGCAGCTCAATTCTAGCGGGGAACACAGATACGCAGTATTTT
.	TRBV5-1	.	TRBJ2-2	CASSKGLTNTGELFF	TGCGCCAGCAGCAAGGGACTGACGAACACCGGGGAGCTGTTTTTT
.	TRBV19	.	TRBJ2-2	CASSMGGRGTGELFF	TGTGCCAGTAGTATGGGGGGCCGCGGCACCGGGGAGCTGTTTTTT
TRBD1	TRBV20-1	.	TRBJ1-2	CSARDYTQGEGGYTF	TGCAGTGCTAGAGATTACACTCAGGGGGAAGGAGGCTACACCTTC
.	TRBV5-1	many	TRBJ2-1	CASSPGGSSMDEQFF	TGCGCCAGCAGCCCCGGAGGGAGTAGTATGGATGAGCAGTTCTTC
TRBD1	TRBV6-1	many	TRBJ2-7	CASSVEGTAYYEQYF	TGTGCCAGCAGTGTAGAGGGGACAGCTTACTACGAGCAGTACTTC
.	TRBV7-2	few	TRBJ2-7	CASSSPRKPPYEQYF	TGTGCCAGCAGCTCCCCGCGGAAGCCTCCCTACGAGCAGTACTTC
.	TRBV6-1	many	TRBJ1-2	CASSPGGANYGYTF	TGTGCCAGCAGTCCCGGGGGAGCTAACTATGGCTACACCTTC
TRBD1	TRBV13	many	TRBJ1-6	CASSTYRGAGGSPLHF	TGTGCCAGCAGCACCTATCGAGGGGCAGGGGGTTCACCCCTCCACTTT
.	TRBV7-6	.	TRBJ2-3	CASTLLGDTDTQYF	TGTGCCAGCACCCTCCTGGGGGATACAGATACGCAGTATTTT
TRBD1	TRBV7-8	.	TRBJ2-5	CASSNRQGSLETQYF	TGTGCCAGCAGCAACCGACAGGGGAGCTTAGAGACCCAGTACTTC
.	TRBV6-5	many	TRBJ1-1	CASSYSGGAEAFF	TGTGCCAGCAGTTACTCGGGGGGCGCTGAAGCTTTCTTT
TRBD2	TRBV12-3/TRBV12-4	many	TRBJ2-7	CASSRAGGPYEQYF	TGTGCCAGCAGTCGCGCGGGAGGGCCCTACGAGCAGTACTTC
TRBD1	TRBV7-9	.	TRBJ1-1	CASSLDRGRGEAFF	TGTGCCAGCAGCTTAGACAGGGGGAGGGGTGAAGCTTTCTTT
TRBD2	TRBV2	.	TRBJ2-1	CASRVGSGSREQFF	TGTGCCAGCAGGGTTGGTAGCGGGAGCCGTGAGCAGTTCTTC
.	TRBV4-1	few	TRBJ2-1	CASSQDPLYPEQFF	TGCGCCAGCAGCCAAGACCCCCTCTATCCTGAGCAGTTCTTC
.	TRBV28	.	TRBJ1-1	CASRRGKEVGDTEAFF	TGTGCCAGCCGCCGCGGAAAAGAGGTGGGCGACACTGAAGCTTTCTTT
.	TRBV7-9	.	TRBJ1-1	CASSLASAGATEAFF	TGTGCCAGCAGCTTAGCGTCGGCGGGCGCGACTGAAGCTTTCTTT